Listed here is a single T cell receptor (beta chain). What it recognizes is unknown. The time point is: pretreatment peripheral blood. The data stem from a study of PD-L1 blockade in urothelial cancer. Study-wide context: About nine tenths of the roughly 30 patients were men whose urothelial cancer was bladder-origin. Researchers found blood samples held a median of roughly 140,000 T cells. Blood was evaluated 3 weeks (second dose) and 6 weeks after therapy began. General observations from the study: Survival was better when pretreatment blood TCR clonality fell below the median.

The protocol was immunoSEQ multiplex PCR, while the TCRdb copy is restricted to in-frame clones and leaves out a portion. The sample carries around 33,000 clones, 82% recorded once. Germline CDR1 reads SGHAT; CDR2 reads FQDESV (reference sequence). The V gene lost 2 bases and the J gene lost 4 bases, with 23 bases spanning the gap. The CDR3 runs 18 residues. The sequences come from PBMCs, collected around atezolizumab (anti-PD-L1) treatment. The origin of this receptor is a man in his sixties with urothelial cancer. The J gene is TRBJ2-5, the V gene TRBV11-1, with a possible D match to TRBD1 (6 bases). The CDR3 nucleotides read TGTGCCAGCAGCTTAATTTTTCTAGGGAACAGGGAGTCAGAGACCCAGTACTTC. It translates to CASSLIFLGNRESETQYF.